This T cell receptor (beta chain) was documented in a study of blood T cell repertoires in COVID-19. For the study at large: Samples taken during acute and convalescent COVID-19 were collected in the United States, Italy and Spain. The analysed material was cDNA or gDNA that came from T cells, B-cell-depleted T cells, or PBMCs.

Germline lookup yields CDR1 SGHRS and CDR2 YFSETQ. V was clipped by 4 bases and J by 7 bases, with 17 bases between them. This CDR3 has 14 residues. In the original workflow: It was from reference gene primer amplification that nucleated cell counts were estimated. Using immunoSEQ multiplex PCR, the repertoire was profiled, and TCRdb retains in-frame clones only, with some absent. V, J and clone size reflect that table, while D and trimming were determined from the DNA. Of 150,000 to 200,000 clones listed, about 85% were seen once; the top ten hold less than 3.5%. This receptor was identified in a human donor with acute or convalescent COVID-19. The donor label of this sample is uncertain. The specimen was peripheral blood. V gene TRBV5-1 combines with J gene TRBJ1-2; a weak D match, TRBD1 (6 bases). The CDR3 DNA reads TGCGCCAGCAGCCTGCGATACAGGGAGGGTGGCTACACCTTC. Its protein product is CASSLRYREGGYTF.